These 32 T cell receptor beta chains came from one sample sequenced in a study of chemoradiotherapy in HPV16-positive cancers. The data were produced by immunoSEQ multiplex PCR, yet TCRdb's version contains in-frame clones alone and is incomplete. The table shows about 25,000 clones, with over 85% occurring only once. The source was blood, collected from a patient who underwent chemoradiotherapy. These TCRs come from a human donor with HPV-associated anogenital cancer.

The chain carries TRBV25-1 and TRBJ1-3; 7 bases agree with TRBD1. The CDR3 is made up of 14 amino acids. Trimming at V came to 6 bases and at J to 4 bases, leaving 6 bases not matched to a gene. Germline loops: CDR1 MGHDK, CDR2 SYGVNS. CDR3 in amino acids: CASREDRVGNTIYF. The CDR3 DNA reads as TGTGCCAGCAGGGAAGACAGGGTGGGAAACACCATATATTTT.

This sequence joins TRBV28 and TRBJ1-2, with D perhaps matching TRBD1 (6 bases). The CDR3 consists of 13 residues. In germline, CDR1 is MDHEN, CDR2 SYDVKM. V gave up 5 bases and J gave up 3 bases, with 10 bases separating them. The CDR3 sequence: CASSPDRYYGYTF. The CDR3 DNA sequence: TGTGCCAGCAGTCCGGACAGATACTATGGCTACACCTTC.

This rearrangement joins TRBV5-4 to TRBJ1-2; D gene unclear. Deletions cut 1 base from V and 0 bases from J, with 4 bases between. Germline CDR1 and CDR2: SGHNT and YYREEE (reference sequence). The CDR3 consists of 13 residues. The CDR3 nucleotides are TGTGCCAGCAGCTTGCCAGCTAACTATGGCTACACCTTC. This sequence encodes CASSLPANYGYTF. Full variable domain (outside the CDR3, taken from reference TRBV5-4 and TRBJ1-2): ETGVTQSPTHLIKTRGQQVTLRCSSQSGHNTVSWYQQALGQGPQFIFQYYREEENGRGNFPPRFSGLQFPNYSSELNVNALELDDSALYLCASSLPANYGYTFGSGTRLTVV.

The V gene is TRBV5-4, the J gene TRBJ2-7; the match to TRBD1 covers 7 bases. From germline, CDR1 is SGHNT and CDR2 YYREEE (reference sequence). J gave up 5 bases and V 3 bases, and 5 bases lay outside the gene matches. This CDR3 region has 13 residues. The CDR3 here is CASSWGTDDEQYF. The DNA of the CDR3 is TGTGCCAGCAGCTGGGGGACAGACGACGAGCAGTACTTC.

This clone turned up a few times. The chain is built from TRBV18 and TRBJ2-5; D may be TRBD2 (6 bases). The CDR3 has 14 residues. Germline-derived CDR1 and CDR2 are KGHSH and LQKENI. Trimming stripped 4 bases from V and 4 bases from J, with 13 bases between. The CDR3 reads CASSRGDSPETQYF. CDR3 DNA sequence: TGTGCCAGCTCACGAGGGGACTCTCCAGAGACCCAGTACTTC.

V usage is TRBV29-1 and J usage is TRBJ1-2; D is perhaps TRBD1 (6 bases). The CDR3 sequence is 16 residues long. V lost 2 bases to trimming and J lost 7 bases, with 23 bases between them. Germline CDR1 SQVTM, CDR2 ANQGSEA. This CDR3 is CSVEPHRDIPEGGYTF. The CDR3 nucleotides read TGCAGCGTTGAACCTCACCGGGACATCCCAGAAGGTGGCTACACCTTC.

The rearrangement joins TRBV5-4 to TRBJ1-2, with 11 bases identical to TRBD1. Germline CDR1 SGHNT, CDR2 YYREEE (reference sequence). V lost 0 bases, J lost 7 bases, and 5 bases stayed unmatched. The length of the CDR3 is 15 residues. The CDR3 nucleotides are TGTGCCAGCAGCTTGGGGACAGGGGGCGGAGGTGGCTACACCTTC. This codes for CASSLGTGGGGGYTF.

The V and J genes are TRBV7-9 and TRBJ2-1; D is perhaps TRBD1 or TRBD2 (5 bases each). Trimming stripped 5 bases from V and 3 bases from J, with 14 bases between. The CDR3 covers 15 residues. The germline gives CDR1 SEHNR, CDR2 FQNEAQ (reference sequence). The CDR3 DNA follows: TGTGCCAGCAGCCCCAGGGAGCGGAACTACAATGAGCAGTTCTTC. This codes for CASSPRERNYNEQFF.

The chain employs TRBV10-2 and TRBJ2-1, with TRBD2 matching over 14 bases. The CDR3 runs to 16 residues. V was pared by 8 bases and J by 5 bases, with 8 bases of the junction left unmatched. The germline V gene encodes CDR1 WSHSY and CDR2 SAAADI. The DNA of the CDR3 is TGCGCCAGCCGGATAGGGACTAGCGGGAGACACAATGAGCAGTTCTTC. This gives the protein CASRIGTSGRHNEQFF.

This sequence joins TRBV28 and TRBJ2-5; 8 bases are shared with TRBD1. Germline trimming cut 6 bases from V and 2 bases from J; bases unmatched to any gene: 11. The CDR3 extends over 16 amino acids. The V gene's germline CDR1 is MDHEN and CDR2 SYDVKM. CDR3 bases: TGTGCCAGCAGGGTAGTAACAGGGGGTGGGCAAGAGACCCAGTACTTC. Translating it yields CASRVVTGGGQETQYF. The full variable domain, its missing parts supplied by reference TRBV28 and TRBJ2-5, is DVKVTQSSRYLVKRTGEKVFLECVQDMDHENMFWYRQDPGLGLRLIYFSYDVKMKEKGDIPEGYSVSREKKERFSLILESASTNQTSMYLCASRVVTGGGQETQYFGPGTRLLVL.

The CDR3 region is CASSESGIPQETQYF. CDR3 in DNA: TGTGCCAGCAGTGAAAGTGGCATTCCCCAAGAGACCCAGTACTTC. The chain has TRBV2 and TRBJ2-5; D unclear. The ends were cut back, 2 bases at V and 1 base at J, with 11 bases in the middle. The CDR3 spans 15 residues. CDR1 and CDR2 (germline): SNHLY, FYNNEI.

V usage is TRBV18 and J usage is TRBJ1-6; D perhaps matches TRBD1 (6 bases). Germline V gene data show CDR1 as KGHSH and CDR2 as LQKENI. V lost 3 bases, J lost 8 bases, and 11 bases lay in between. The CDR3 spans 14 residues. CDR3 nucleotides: TGTGCCAGCTCACCGGGAAGGGGGGATTCACCCCTCCACTTT. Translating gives CASSPGRGDSPLHF.

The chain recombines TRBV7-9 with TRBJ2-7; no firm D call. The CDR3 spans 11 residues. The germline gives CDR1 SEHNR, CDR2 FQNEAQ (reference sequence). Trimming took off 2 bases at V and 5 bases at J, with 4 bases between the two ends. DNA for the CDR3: TGTGCCAGCAGCTTATTCGACGAGCAGTACTTC. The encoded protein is CASSLFDEQYF.

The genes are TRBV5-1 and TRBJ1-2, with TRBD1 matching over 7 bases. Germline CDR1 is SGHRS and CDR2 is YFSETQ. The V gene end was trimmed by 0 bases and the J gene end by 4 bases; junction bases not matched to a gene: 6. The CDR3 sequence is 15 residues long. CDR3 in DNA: TGCGCCAGCAGCTTGGGAGGACAGGACCTCTATGGCTACACCTTC. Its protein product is CASSLGGQDLYGYTF.

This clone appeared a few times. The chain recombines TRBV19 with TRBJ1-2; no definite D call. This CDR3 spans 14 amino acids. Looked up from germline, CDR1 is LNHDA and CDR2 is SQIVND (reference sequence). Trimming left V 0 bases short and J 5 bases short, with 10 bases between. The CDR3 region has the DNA TGTGCCAGTAGTATAGACGGCTACGGGTATGGCTACACCTTC. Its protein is CASSIDGYGYGYTF. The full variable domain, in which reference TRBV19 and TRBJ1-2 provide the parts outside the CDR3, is DGGITQSPKYLFRKEGQNVTLSCEQNLNHDAMYWYRQDPGQGLRLIYYSQIVNDFQKGDIAEGYSVSREKKESFPLTVTSAQKNPTAFYLCASSIDGYGYGYTFGSGTRLTVV.

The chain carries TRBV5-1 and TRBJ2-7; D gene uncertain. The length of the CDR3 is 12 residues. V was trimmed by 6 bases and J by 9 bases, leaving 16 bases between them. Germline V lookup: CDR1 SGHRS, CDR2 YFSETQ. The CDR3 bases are TGCGCCAGCACCTCCGTTACGGGCGGGCAGTACTTC. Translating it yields CASTSVTGGQYF.

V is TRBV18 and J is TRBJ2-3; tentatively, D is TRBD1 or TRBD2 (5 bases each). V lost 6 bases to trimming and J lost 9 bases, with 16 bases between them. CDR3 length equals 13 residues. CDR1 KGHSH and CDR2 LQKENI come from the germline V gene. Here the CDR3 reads CASSQGEPMTQYF. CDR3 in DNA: TGTGCCAGCTCCCAAGGGGAGCCGATGACGCAGTATTTT.

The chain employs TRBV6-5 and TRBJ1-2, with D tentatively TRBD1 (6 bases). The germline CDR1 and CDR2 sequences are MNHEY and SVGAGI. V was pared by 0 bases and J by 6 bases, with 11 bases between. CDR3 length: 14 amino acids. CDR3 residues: CASSYSITGNGYTF. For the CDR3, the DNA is TGTGCCAGCAGTTACTCGATAACAGGGAATGGCTACACCTTC.

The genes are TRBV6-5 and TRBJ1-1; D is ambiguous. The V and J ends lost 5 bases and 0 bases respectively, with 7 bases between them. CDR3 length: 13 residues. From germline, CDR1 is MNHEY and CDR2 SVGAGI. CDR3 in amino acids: CASSAPMNTEAFF. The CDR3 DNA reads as TGTGCCAGCAGTGCCCCCATGAACACTGAAGCTTTCTTT.

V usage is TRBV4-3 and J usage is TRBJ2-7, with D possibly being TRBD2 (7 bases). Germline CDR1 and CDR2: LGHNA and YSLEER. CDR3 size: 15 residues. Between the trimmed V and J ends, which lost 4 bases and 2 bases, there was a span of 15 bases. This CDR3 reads CASSLQAGAAYEQYF. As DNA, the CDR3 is TGCGCCAGCAGCCTGCAGGCGGGGGCTGCCTACGAGCAGTACTTC.

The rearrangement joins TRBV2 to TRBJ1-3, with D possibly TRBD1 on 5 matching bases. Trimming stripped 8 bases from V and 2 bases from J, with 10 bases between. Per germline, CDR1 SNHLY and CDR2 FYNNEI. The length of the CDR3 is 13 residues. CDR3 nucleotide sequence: TGTGCCAGCCGGGGGTACGCTGGAAACACCATATATTTT. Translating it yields CASRGYAGNTIYF.

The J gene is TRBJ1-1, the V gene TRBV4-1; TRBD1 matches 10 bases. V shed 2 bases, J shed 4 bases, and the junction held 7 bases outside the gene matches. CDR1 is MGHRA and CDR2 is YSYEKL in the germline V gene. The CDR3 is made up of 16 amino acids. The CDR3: CASSQRQGAPSTEAFF. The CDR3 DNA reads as TGCGCCAGCAGCCAAAGACAGGGGGCGCCGAGCACTGAAGCTTTCTTT.

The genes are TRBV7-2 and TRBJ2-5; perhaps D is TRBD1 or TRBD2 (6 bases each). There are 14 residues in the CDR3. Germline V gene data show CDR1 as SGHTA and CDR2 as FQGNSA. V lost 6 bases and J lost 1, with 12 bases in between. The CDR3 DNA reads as TGTGCCAGCAGTCGACGGGGGCTCCAAGAGACCCAGTACTTC. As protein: CASSRRGLQETQYF.

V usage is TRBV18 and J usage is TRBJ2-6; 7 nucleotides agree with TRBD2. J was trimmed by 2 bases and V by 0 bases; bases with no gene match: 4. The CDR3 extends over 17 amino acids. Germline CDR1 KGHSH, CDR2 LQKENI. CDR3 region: CASSPPTGGAGANVLTF. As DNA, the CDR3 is TGTGCCAGCTCACCACCGACGGGGGGAGCTGGGGCCAACGTCCTGACTTTC. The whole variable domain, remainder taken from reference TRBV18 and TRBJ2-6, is NAGVMQNPRHLVRRRGQEARLRCSPMKGHSHVYWYRQLPEEGLKFMVYLQKENIIDESGMPKERFSAEFPKEGPSILRIQQVVRGDSAAYFCASSPPTGGAGANVLTFGAGSRLTVL.

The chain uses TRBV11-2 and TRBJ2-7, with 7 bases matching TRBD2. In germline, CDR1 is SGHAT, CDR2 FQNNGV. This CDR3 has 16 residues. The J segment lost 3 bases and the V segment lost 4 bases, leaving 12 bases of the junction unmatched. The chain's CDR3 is CASSSFGQGGVYEQYF. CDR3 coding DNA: TGTGCCAGCAGCTCTTTCGGGCAGGGAGGGGTCTACGAGCAGTACTTC.

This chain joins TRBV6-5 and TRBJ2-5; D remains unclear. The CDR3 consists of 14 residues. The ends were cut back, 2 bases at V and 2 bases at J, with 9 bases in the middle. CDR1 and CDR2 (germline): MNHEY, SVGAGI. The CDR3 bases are TGTGCCAGCAGTTACGGGCTGGCTCAAGAGACCCAGTACTTC. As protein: CASSYGLAQETQYF.

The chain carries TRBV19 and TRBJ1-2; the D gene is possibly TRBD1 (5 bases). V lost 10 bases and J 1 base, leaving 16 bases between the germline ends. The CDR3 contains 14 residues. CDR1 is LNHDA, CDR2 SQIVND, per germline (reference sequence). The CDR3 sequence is CATTNLRGNYGYTF. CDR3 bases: TGTGCCACGACTAATTTAAGGGGTAACTATGGCTACACCTTC.

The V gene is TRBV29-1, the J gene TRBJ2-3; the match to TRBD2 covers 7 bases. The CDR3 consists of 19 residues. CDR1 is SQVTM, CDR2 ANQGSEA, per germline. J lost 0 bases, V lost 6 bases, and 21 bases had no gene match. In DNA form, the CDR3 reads TGCAGCGTACTACTCGGGACGACCCGGCGGGGGTACAGCACAGATACGCAGTATTTT. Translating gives CSVLLGTTRRGYSTDTQYF.

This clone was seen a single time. The CDR3 sequence is CASSPGQGAYNYGYTF. CDR3 coding DNA: TGTGCCAGCAGCCCGGGACAGGGGGCATATAACTATGGCTACACCTTC. The V and J genes are TRBV11-2 and TRBJ1-2; TRBD1 matches 12 bases. Trimming cost V 5 bases and J 1 base; bases outside gene matches: 5. Germline CDR1 reads SGHAT; CDR2 reads FQNNGV. CDR3 size: 16 residues.

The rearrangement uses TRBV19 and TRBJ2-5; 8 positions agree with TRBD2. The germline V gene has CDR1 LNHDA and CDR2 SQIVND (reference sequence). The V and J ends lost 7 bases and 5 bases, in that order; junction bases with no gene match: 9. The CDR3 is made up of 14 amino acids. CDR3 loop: CASNNGRAGETQYF. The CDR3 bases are TGTGCCAGTAATAACGGGAGGGCCGGGGAGACCCAGTACTTC.

In DNA, the CDR3 is TGTGCCAGCAGCTTGGCCTTTGGCAGGGTATACGAGCAGTACTTC. Amino acids: CASSLAFGRVYEQYF. The chain links TRBV5-6 to TRBJ2-7; TRBD1 might be the D (5 bases). The CDR3 sequence is 15 residues long. V was trimmed by 0 bases and J by 4 bases, leaving 14 bases between them. Germline CDR1 SGHDT, CDR2 YYEEEE.

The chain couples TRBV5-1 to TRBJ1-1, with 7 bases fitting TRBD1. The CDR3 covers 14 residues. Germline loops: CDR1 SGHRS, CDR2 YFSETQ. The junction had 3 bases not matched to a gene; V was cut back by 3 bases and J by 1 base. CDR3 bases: TGCGCCAGCAGCTCTCGGACAGGGAACACTGAAGCTTTCTTT. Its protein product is CASSSRTGNTEAFF.